Given below is one T cell receptor beta chain in context. Its antigen specificity is not known. Base qualities are not at hand, and no much larger clone is one base apart. The source of the sample is a study of control samples from healthy donors and cancer patients (dated by TCRdb to about 2020). The method behind the library was the immunoSEQ multiplex PCR assay. TCRdb carries this immuneACCESS record with in-frame sequences only. Its versions omit some clonotypes, under half of them owing to an unresolved V gene in the studies checked, with the rest unexplained. This sample has under 75,000 clones in its table, and 90% of those were observed once. Clones ranked in the top ten supply more than 1% of the sample. Deletion took 3 bases off V and 10 bases off J, with a span of 15 bases between the germline ends. Taken from cysteine to phenylalanine, the CDR3 has 13 residues. Only the CDR3 DNA is retained, 39 bases long and in frame from the first base. Per the germline V gene, MGHDK is the CDR1 and SYGVNS is the CDR2.

The chain joins TRBV25-1 to TRBJ1-1; the D gene is perhaps TRBD1, on 5 matching bases. The TCR sequence derives from a woman aged 50 to 65 with colorectal cancer. Sequenced: PBMCs. Read as DNA, the sequence is TGTGCCAGCAGTGATAACCGACGGGGACCAGCTTTCTTT. It specifies CASSDNRRGPAFF.